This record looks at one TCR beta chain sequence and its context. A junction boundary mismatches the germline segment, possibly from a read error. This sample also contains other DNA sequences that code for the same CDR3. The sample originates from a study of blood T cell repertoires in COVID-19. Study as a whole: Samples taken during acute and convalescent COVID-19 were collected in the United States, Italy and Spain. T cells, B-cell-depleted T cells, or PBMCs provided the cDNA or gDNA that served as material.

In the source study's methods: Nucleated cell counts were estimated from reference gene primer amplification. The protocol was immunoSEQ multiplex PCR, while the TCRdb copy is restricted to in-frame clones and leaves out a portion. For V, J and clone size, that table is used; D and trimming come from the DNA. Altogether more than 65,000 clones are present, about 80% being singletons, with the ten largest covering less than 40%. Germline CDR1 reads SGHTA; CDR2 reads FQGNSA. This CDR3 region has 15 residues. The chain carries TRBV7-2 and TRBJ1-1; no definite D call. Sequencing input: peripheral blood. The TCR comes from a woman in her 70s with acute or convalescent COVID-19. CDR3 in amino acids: CASSSNTGRNTEAFF. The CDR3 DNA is TGTGCCAGCAGCTCCAATACCGGGAGGAACACTGAAGCTTTTTTT. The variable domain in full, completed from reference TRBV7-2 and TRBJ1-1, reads GAGVSQSPSNKVTEKGKDVELRCDPISGHTALYWYRQSLGQGLEFLIYFQGNSAPDKSGLPSDRFSAERTGGSVSTLTIQRTQQEDSAVYLCASSSNTGRNTEAFFGQGTRLTVV.